This is a list of T cell receptor beta chains from one sample in a study of OX40 agonist ivuxolimab in advanced cancers. Produced via immunoSEQ multiplex PCR; TCRdb's table is partial and in-frame only. The sample includes some 77,000 clones, around 86% of them seen just once. Sequenced here: CD4+ or CD8+ T cells sorted from blood, sampled in a trial of the OX40 agonist ivuxolimab. These receptors all stem from an adult with an advanced solid tumor such as melanoma, head and neck, liver or kidney cancer. Both conserved end residues are trimmed from each CDR3.

v_gene	j_gene	CDR3aa
TRBV28	TRBJ2-7	ASSLNGGTYEQY
TRBV4-3	TRBJ2-1	ASSQGYEQF
TRBV10-3	TRBJ2-5	AISESPGAETQY
TRBV9	TRBJ2-3	ASSVAGLRTDTQY
TRBV6-5	TRBJ1-1	ASSYRNRGGTEAF
TRBV7-2	TRBJ1-1	ASSAQENTEAF
TRBV10-3	TRBJ1-1	AISEGGGTEAF
TRBV5-5	TRBJ2-6	ASSLGWFPGANVLT
TRBV7-8	TRBJ1-5	ASSLGRNQPQH
TRBV11-3	TRBJ2-1	ASSFRDRGHNEQF
TRBV9	TRBJ2-7	ASSVAAGGGYEQY
TRBV6-1	TRBJ2-7	ALSYEQY
TRBV6-1	TRBJ2-1	ASSPGDGSYNEQF
TRBV28	TRBJ2-5	ASRLRGQETQY
TRBV5-8	TRBJ1-4	ASSLTVVSMGGEKLF
TRBV4-3	TRBJ1-1	ASSQDLNTEAF
TRBV18	TRBJ2-7	ASSPDRANYEQY
TRBV19	TRBJ2-1	ASSIQGLAGGKDEQF
TRBV5-1	TRBJ1-3	ASSLGDRGNGNTIY
TRBV5-4	TRBJ2-3	ASSRDSSTDTQY
TRBV28	TRBJ1-4	ASSLWASTNEKLF
TRBV18	TRBJ1-1	ASSPRTGNTEAF
TRBV4-2	TRBJ2-2	ASSQGHITGELF
TRBV6-1	TRBJ1-2	ASISEGSYGYT
TRBV4-2	TRBJ2-3	ASSLTSGSTDTQY
TRBV19	TRBJ1-1	ASSIGNLNTEAF
TRBV5-5	TRBJ1-3	ASSLGPGESGNTIY
TRBV28	TRBJ2-3	ASRLAGFTDTQY
TRBV6-1	TRBJ2-7	ASTSAAYEQY
TRBV7-2	TRBJ2-7	ASSLALRNTYEQY
TRBV7-9	TRBJ2-1	ASSLTFEQF
TRBV18	TRBJ1-1	ASSQGANTEAF
TRBV28	.	ASTIGGANTYEQY
TRBV7-9	TRBJ1-2	ASSLATYGYT
TRBV5-1	TRBJ2-1	ASSLGVTSGRSPHEQF
TRBV7-9	TRBJ2-1	ASSRVAGGHNEQF
TRBV21-1	TRBJ1-5	ASSKAADRCNQPQH
TRBV6-6	TRBJ2-7	ASRDVAYEQY
TRBV7-3	TRBJ1-1	ASSPSGLAGTEAF
TRBV15	TRBJ1-3	ATSRDIESSSGNTIY
TRBV27	TRBJ2-3	ASRNQGTYTDTQY
TRBV6-5	TRBJ1-5	ASREQGAGNQPQH